This TCR beta chain is drawn from a study of T cell repertoires in cytomegalovirus infection. Regarding the study as a whole: Using cumulative public TCR beta family frequency, the authors identified those who carried CMV together with the relevant HLA.

TCRdb re-derived calls from the reads in MiXCR, one entry per CDR3 protein. Altogether a few hundred thousand distinct CDR3 sequences are present, 15% to 20% being singletons, with the ten largest covering approximately 44%. CDR1 and CDR2 (germline): SQVTM, ANQGSEA. CDR3 size: 15 residues. V dropped 3 bases and J dropped 1; count of bases not matched to a gene: 7. In its sample, this clonotype was seen a few times. Antigen unknown. The chain is built from TRBV29-1 and TRBJ2-3; 7 nucleotides align to TRBD1. Sequenced sample: CD8+ T cells from PBMCs. This sequence was found in a human donor in good health (CMV status not recorded). Some clones in this sample may be carry-over from other donors' samples. The CDR3 nucleotides read TGCAGCGTTGATATGACAGGGAGTCGCACAGATACGCAGTATTTT. Residues: CSVDMTGSRTDTQYF.